Listed below are T cell receptor beta chains from one sample, sequenced in a study of shared clonotypes between healthy human individuals. Produced via immunoSEQ multiplex PCR; TCRdb's table is partial and in-frame only. The data contain roughly 2 million clones, roughly 95% of them singletons. The sequenced material came from naive CD4+ T cells sorted from blood. Source of these receptors: a man between 18 and 29 years old in good health. Both conserved end residues are part of each CDR3. Rows give clone size only sometimes, using once, few, many, or a class for an expanded clone.

V,J,length,size,CDR3
TRBV18,TRBJ1-1,13,few,CASSQGVATEAFF
TRBV28,TRBJ1-2,15,.,CASSLLGDRRGGYTF
TRBV28,TRBJ2-1,15,.,CASSPSSEPYNEQFF
TRBV7-9,TRBJ1-4,14,.,CASSPLGTNEKLFF
TRBV2,TRBJ1-2,14,.,CASSGSRVGYGYTF
TRBV9,TRBJ1-1,13,few,CASSVTGGPEAFF
TRBV28,TRBJ2-5,11,.,CASSFRQTQYF
TRBV6-5,TRBJ1-4,13,.,CASSRDRDEKLFF
TRBV7-2,TRBJ1-1,16,.,CASSLVGLGPLTEAFF
TRBV9,TRBJ2-3,15,.,CASSVDGWSTDTQYF
TRBV10-3,TRBJ2-5,15,.,CAISESSTSGETQYF
TRBV4-3,TRBJ2-5,15,.,CASSQGSYRGETQYF
TRBV11-3,TRBJ2-1,17,.,CASSLEGNVYSYNEQFF
TRBV18,TRBJ2-7,13,once,CASSPGVAYEQYF
TRBV21-1,TRBJ1-6,15,.,CASSKANRVGSPLHF
TRBV27,TRBJ2-1,14,.,CASKGQGQYNEQFF
TRBV9,TRBJ2-2,19,.,CASSVSLSVGGPNTGELFF
TRBV28,TRBJ1-4,13,.,CASRGQGNEKLFF
TRBV5-6,TRBJ2-7,15,.,CASSPTGGAPYEQYF
TRBV10-1,TRBJ2-3,16,.,CASSGGLAGNTDTQYF
TRBV9,TRBJ2-7,16,once,CASSVAGQGFSYEQYF
TRBV6-5,TRBJ1-2,15,.,CASSYGGEGGYGYTF
TRBV6-6,TRBJ1-4,11,.,CASMWDEKLFF
TRBV6-1,TRBJ2-7,14,.,CASSATGGSYEQYF
TRBV29-1,TRBJ1-1,12,.,CSVDRSNTEAFF
TRBV6-5,TRBJ1-2,14,.,CASNPQGRLYGYTF
TRBV14,TRBJ2-7,16,.,CASSHFRELGSYEQYF
TRBV5-4,TRBJ2-5,15,.,CASSFPGKDQETQYF
TRBV4-1,TRBJ2-1,17,.,CASSHSLPGQGDNEQFF
TRBV5-6,TRBJ2-1,12,.,CASSSLDNEQFF
TRBV7-8,TRBJ2-7,15,.,CASSPSRDSYYEQYF
TRBV7-9,TRBJ2-5,12,.,CASSLVLETQYF
TRBV14,TRBJ2-5,16,.,CASSPPPGQGLQTQYF
TRBV2,TRBJ2-2,14,.,CATTDRRNTGELFF
TRBV7-7,TRBJ2-1,13,few,CASSLDAGNEQFF
TRBV9,TRBJ2-5,15,.,CASSLSGNSQETQYF
TRBV27,TRBJ2-3,17,.,CASSFVRQGLAGDTQYF
TRBV28,TRBJ2-3,17,.,CASSLLTSGGSGDTQYF
TRBV7-2,TRBJ2-2,15,.,CASSLRAGWTGELFF
TRBV30,TRBJ1-5,13,.,CAWSGFGAQPQHF
TRBV29-1,TRBJ2-7,15,.,CSVVPLGTGVYEQYF
TRBV30,TRBJ2-1,14,.,CAWLSGRTYNEQFF
TRBV19,TRBJ1-6,14,.,CASSIAGVNSPLHF
TRBV2,TRBJ1-2,13,once,CASSGQVNYGYTF
TRBV5-1,TRBJ1-1,15,.,CASSQRTGWDTEAFF
TRBV30,TRBJ2-5,14,.,CAWSRGGPQETQYF
TRBV19,TRBJ1-5,14,.,CASSTGSKYQPQHF
TRBV4-1,TRBJ2-7,17,few,CASSQEGGQLTSYEQYF
TRBV4-1,TRBJ2-3,17,.,CASSQDLAGGRTDTQYF
TRBV6-1,TRBJ1-1,15,.,CASSKAGQVNTEAFF
TRBV28,TRBJ1-6,13,.,CASSPRGRSPLHF
TRBV7-7,TRBJ2-3,15,.,CASSRGSGATDTQYF
TRBV30,TRBJ2-1,14,.,CAFLVPLMTNEQFF
TRBV18,TRBJ2-7,12,.,CASSPSDGEQYF
TRBV5-6,TRBJ1-2,14,.,CASSAARGAYGYTF